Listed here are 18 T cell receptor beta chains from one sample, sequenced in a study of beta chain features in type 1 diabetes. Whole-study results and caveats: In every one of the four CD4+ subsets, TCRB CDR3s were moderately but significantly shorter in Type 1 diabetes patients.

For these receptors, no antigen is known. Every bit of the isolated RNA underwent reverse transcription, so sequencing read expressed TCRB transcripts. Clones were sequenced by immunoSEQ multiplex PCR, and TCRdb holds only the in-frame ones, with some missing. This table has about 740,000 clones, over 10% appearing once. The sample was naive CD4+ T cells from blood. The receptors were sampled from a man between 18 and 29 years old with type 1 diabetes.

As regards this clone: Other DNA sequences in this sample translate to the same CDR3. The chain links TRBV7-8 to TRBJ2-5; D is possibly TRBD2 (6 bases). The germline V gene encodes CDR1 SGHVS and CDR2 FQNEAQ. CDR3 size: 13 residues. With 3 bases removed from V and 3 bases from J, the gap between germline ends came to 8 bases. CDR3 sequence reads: CASSFGTEETQYF. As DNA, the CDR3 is TGTGCCAGCAGCTTCGGGACTGAAGAGACCCAGTACTTC.

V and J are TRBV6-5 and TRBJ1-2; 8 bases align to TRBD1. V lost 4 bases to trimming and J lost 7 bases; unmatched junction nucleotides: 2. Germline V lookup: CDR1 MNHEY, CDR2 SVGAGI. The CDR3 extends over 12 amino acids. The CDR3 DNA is TGTGCCAGCAGTTCGGACAGGGCTGGCTACACCTTC. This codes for CASSSDRAGYTF.

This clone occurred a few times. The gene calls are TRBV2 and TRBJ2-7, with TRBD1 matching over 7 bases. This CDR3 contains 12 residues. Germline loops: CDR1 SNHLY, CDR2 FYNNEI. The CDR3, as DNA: TGTGCTACAGTGGGGACAGACTACGAGCAGTACTTC. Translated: CATVGTDYEQYF.

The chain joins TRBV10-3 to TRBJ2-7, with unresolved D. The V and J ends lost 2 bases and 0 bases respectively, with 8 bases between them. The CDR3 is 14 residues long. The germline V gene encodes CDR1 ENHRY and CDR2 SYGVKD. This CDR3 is CAISEQSYSYEQYF. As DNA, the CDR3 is TGTGCCATCAGTGAGCAGTCCTACTCCTACGAGCAGTACTTC.

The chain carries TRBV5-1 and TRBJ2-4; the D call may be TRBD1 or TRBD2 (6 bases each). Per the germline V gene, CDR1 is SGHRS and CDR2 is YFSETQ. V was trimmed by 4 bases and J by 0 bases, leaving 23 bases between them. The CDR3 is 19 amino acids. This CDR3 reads CASSLKGGHVDLAKNIQYF. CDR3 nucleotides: TGCGCCAGCAGCCTTAAGGGGGGACATGTCGATCTAGCCAAAAACATTCAGTACTTC.

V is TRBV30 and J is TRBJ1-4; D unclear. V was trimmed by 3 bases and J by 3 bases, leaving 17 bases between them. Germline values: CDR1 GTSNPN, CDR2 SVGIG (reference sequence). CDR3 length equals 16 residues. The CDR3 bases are TGTGCCTGGAGCCCCCTGACCGGGGTGGCTAATGAAAAACTGTTTTTT. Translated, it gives CAWSPLTGVANEKLFF.

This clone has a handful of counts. The CDR3 DNA follows: TGTGCCAGCACCAGGGGGGACGAGTATTTT. Its protein is CASTRGDEYF. V usage is TRBV2 and J usage is TRBJ2-3; the D gene is possibly TRBD1 (7 bases). Germline V gene data show CDR1 as SNHLY and CDR2 as FYNNEI. The CDR3 totals 10 residues. The V end lost 7 bases, the J end lost 13 bases, and 12 bases lay between the germline ends.

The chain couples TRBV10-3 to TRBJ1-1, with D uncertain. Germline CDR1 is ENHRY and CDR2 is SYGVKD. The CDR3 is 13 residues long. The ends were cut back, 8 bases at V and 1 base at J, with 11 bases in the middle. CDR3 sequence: CAIGREGNTEAFF. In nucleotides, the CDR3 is TGTGCCATCGGAAGGGAAGGGAACACTGAAGCTTTCTTT.

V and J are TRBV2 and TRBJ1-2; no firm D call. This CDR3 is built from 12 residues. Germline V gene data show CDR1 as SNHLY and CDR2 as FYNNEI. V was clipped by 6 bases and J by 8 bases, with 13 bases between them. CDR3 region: CASRRSGRGYTF. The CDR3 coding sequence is TGTGCCAGCAGGCGTTCGGGCAGGGGCTACACCTTC.

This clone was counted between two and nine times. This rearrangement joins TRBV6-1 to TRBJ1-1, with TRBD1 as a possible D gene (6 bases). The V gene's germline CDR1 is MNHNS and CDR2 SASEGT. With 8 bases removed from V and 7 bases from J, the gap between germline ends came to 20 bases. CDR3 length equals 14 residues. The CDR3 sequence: CASRSPAGALEAFF. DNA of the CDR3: TGTGCCAGCCGATCACCGGCAGGGGCCCTTGAAGCTTTCTTT.

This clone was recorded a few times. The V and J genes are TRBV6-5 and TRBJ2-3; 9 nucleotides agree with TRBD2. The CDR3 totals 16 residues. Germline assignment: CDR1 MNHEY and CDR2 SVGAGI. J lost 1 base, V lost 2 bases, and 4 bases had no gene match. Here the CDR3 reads CASSYTASGGTDTQYF. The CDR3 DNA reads TGTGCCAGCAGTTACACGGCTAGCGGGGGCACAGATACGCAGTATTTT.

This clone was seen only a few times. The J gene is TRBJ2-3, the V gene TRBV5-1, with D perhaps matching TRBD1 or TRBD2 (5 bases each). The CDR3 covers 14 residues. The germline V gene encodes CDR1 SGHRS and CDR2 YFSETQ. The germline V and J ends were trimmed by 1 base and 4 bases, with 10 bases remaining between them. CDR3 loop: CASSLLGDADTQYF. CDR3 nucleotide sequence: TGCGCCAGCAGCTTGTTAGGGGACGCAGATACGCAGTATTTT. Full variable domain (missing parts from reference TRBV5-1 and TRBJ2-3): KAGVTQTPRYLIKTRGQQVTLSCSPISGHRSVSWYQQTPGQGLQFLFEYFSETQRNKGNFPGRFSGRQFSNSRSEMNVSTLELGDSALYLCASSLLGDADTQYFGPGTRLTVL.

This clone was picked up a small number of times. CDR3 DNA sequence: TGTGCCAGCAGCTTAGGTGCAGCGGGGAATGAGCAGTTCTTC. Its protein is CASSLGAAGNEQFF. The chain has TRBV7-9 and TRBJ2-1; 7 nucleotides line up with TRBD2. The germline V gene has CDR1 SEHNR and CDR2 FQNEAQ (reference sequence). V trimming: 1 base; J trimming: 7 bases; junction bases outside the gene matches: 4. CDR3 length: 14 residues. Full variable domain (outside the CDR3, taken from reference TRBV7-9 and TRBJ2-1): DTGVSQNPRHKITKRGQNVTFRCDPISEHNRLYWYRQTLGQGPEFLTYFQNEAQLEKSRLLSDRFSAERPKGSFSTLEIQRTEQGDSAMYLCASSLGAAGNEQFFGPGTRLTVL.

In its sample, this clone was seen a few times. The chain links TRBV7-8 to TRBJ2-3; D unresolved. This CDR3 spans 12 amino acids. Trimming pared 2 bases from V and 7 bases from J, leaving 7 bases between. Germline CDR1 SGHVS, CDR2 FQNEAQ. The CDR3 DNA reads TGTGCCAGCAGCTTAAGTCTCAATACGCAGTATTTT. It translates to CASSLSLNTQYF.

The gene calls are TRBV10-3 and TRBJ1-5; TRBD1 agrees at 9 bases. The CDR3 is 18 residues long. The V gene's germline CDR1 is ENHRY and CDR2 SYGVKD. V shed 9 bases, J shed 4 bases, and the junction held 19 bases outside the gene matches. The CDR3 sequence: CAISPDGQGLEVNQPQHF. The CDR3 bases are TGTGCCATATCCCCCGATGGACAGGGGTTGGAGGTGAATCAGCCCCAGCATTTT.

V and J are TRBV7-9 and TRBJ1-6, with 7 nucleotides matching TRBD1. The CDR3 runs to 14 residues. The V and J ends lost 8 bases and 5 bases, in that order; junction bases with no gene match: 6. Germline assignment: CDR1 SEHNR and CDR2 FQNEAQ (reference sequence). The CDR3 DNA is TGTGCCAGCCGCCTCAGGGGGGATAATTCACCCCTCCACTTT. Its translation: CASRLRGDNSPLHF. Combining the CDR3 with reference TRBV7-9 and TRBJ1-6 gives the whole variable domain DTGVSQNPRHKITKRGQNVTFRCDPISEHNRLYWYRQTLGQGPEFLTYFQNEAQLEKSRLLSDRFSAERPKGSFSTLEIQRTEQGDSAMYLCASRLRGDNSPLHFGNGTRLTVT.

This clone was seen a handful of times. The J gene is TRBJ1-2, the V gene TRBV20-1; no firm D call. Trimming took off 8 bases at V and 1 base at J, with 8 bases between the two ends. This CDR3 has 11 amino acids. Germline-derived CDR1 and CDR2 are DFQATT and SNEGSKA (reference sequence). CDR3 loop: CSWEVNYGYTF. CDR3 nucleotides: TGCAGTTGGGAGGTTAACTATGGCTACACCTTC.

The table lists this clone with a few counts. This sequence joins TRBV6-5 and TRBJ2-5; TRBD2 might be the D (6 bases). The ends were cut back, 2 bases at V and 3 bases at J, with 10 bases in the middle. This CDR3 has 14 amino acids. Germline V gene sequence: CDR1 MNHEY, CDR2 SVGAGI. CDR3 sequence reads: CASSYPGLKETQYF. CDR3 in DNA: TGTGCCAGCAGTTACCCGGGACTCAAAGAGACCCAGTACTTC.